This T cell receptor (beta chain) stems from a study of regulatory T cells in long-lasting Graves disease (dated by TCRdb to the early 2020s). The study in broad terms: To count as having persistent Graves' disease, a patient had to have received antithyroid drug treatment for over 5 years with TSH receptor autoantibodies remaining persistently positive. This study used TCR sequencing and RNA sequencing of peripheral blood to compare persistent Graves' disease patients against newly diagnosed Graves' disease patients. In the clinical cohort, patients with persistent Graves' disease had used antithyroid drugs for an average of roughly ten years. The study was registered as a clinical trial and conducted in China. A total of around 35 samples underwent TCR sequencing, from about 13 patients with persistent Graves' disease and 20 or so patients with newly diagnosed Graves' disease.

Its CDR3 holds 12 amino acids, cysteine through phenylalanine. This entry keeps only the CDR3 DNA: 36 bases, framed from base 1. CDR1 and CDR2, per the germline V gene (reference sequence), are SEHNR and FQNEAQ. Trimming takes 5 bases from V and 9 bases from J, and the germline ends sit 8 bases apart. According to the study, the label for this sample's time point signals: persistent/refractory GD, antithyroid drugs over 5 years with positive TRAb. For both TCR sequencing and RNA sequencing, RNA was extracted from PBMCs using TRIzol. The diagnosis of Graves' disease was made according to American Thyroid Association guidelines. The patients came from an endocrinology department in Xi'an, China. Each patient gave 9 to 10 milliliters of peripheral blood, collected in an EDTA anticoagulant tube. Ficoll Paque Plus density gradient separation was used to isolate PBMCs, and no further T cell sorting was done. An Agilent 2100 Bioanalyzer and agarose gel were used to check RNA quality, while a NanoDrop 2000 measured RNA concentration.

What the research found in general, with its limitations: Persistent patients shared more public clonotypes among themselves (around 3,000) than newly diagnosed patients did (more than 950). Persistent disease showed preferential use of TRBV28, TRBJ1-2 and TRBJ2-5, whereas newly diagnosed disease favored TRBV20-1 and TRBJ2-1. Sequencing and analysis were restricted to the TCR beta chain. The authors noted that the small sample size was a limitation that may lower accuracy. Lower TCR Shannon entropy and fewer highly expanded clones were observed in persistent Graves' disease patients than in newly diagnosed patients, which suggested clonal expansion. Peripheral blood alone was examined, since thyroid tissue, which constituted the primary lesion, could not be accessed.

In its sample, this clonotype was seen a few times. What antigen it recognizes has not been identified. Base qualities were left out, and no much larger clone turns up one base away. The method behind the library was multiplex PCR. The instrument given in TCRdb is Illumina HiSeq 4000. To build TCR beta libraries, CDR3 regions were amplified by Arm-PCR using iRepertoire HTBI primers. PCR products were gel purified before sequencing. As for how the authors treated the data: Gene usage analysis of CDR3 amino acid clonotypes relied on the roughly 60 TRBV and around 13 TRBJ segments identified across samples. COPE and FqMerger were used to merge the filtered high-quality paired reads into contigs. BLAST was used to align contigs to IMGT TRBV, TRBD and TRBJ reference genes, and CDR3 was defined according to IMGT. Highly expanded clones were defined as clonotypes with a frequency above 0.1%. Repertoire diversity was measured by Shannon entropy, and V-J evenness by the Gini coefficient. Public clonotypes were defined as clonotypes shared by more than one individual. TCRdb itself trimmed the public reads at Q25 with fastp, ran MiXCR and retained productive beta chains. Rows are unified per CDR3 protein, each entry keeping the most common DNA and genes. The V and J calls come from TCRdb's annotation, not from the publication. Within this sample are 400,000 to 500,000 distinct CDR3 sequences, with around 20% of them counted one time only. 7% to 10% of the sample goes to the ten largest clones.

The sequence derives from a female donor with Graves disease. The rearranged chain carries TRBV7-9 and TRBJ1-6; the D gene is perhaps TRBD1, from 6 matching bases. Sequences were derived from peripheral blood mononuclear cells (PBMCs), sampled when the disease was refractory, from a patient treated with antithyroid drugs. The bases are TGTGCCAGCAGCCTCAGGGGTTCACCCCTCCACTTT. The encoded protein is CASSLRGSPLHF.